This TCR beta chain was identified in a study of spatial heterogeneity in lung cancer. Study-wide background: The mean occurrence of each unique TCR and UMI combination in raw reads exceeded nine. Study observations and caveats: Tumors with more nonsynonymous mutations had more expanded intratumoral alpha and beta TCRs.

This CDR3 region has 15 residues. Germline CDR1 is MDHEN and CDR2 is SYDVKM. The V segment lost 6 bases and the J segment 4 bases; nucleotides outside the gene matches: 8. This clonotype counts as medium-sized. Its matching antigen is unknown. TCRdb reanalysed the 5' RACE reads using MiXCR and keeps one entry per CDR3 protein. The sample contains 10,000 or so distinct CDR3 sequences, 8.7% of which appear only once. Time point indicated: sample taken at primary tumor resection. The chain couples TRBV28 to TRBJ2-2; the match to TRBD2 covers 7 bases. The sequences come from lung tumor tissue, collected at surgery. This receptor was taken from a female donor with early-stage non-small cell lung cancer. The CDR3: CASREGTTVTGELFF. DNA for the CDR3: TGTGCCAGCAGGGAGGGGACTACGGTCACCGGGGAGCTGTTTTTT.